This paragraph covers one T cell receptor beta chain sequence. Clones were sequenced by immunoSEQ multiplex PCR, and TCRdb holds only the in-frame ones, with some missing. The table shows roughly 410,000 clones, with 80% to 90% occurring only once. CDR3 length equals 16 residues. The record originates from a study of blood T cell repertoires in COVID-19. The chain has TRBV21-1 and TRBJ1-2; the table's D call TRBD1 went unverified against the DNA. TRBV21-1 is a pseudogene segment. The source is a woman aged 60-75 years with COVID-19, enrolled during active disease. The specimen sequenced was peripheral blood. This CDR3 reads CASVDGATDQSDGYTF. CDR3 nucleotide sequence: TGTGCCAGCGTGGACGGCGCGACAGACCAGTCGGATGGCTACACCTTC.